This entry concerns a single TCR beta chain. The target antigen is unknown. The CDR3 runs to 15 residues. V lost 7 bases, J lost 4 bases, and 12 bases stayed unmatched. CDR1 and CDR2 (germline): ENHRY, SYGVKD. The data belong to a study of blood T cells in healthy people across ages. In the study overall: Capturing about one barcoded beta molecule per two T cells was achieved by template switching.

Study-level results: Higher diversity and more naive CD4+ cells were features of long-lived donors, compared to aged donors.

For the second PCR, which ran for 7 to 11 cycles, a sample-barcoded 5' primer and a J-beta primer mix were used. TCRdb reanalysed the 5' RACE reads using MiXCR and keeps one entry per CDR3 protein. The sample includes some 640,000 distinct CDR3 sequences, around 45% of them seen just once. Source material: blood. This sequence joins TRBV10-3 and TRBJ1-2; 7 bases agree with TRBD1. This TCR derives from a woman aged 55-69 years in good health. The CDR3 coding sequence is TGTGCCATCACCCACGGGACAGACACCTCCTATGGCTACACCTTC. It is translated as CAITHGTDTSYGYTF.